These 29 T cell receptor beta chains were all obtained from the same sample, sequenced in a study of shared clonotypes between healthy human individuals. Repertoires were generated with immunoSEQ multiplex PCR, while TCRdb's copy carries only in-frame clones and drops some. Here the sample spans around 510,000 clones, 90% to 96% being singletons. Sequenced sample: naive CD4+ T cells sorted from blood. Subset denoted: CD45RA+ positively selected. These receptors all stem from a woman younger than 45 in good health.

Points on this clone: The junction shows a germline mismatch at one end, possibly a read error. V is TRBV7-9 and J is TRBJ2-1; D ambiguous. There are 15 residues in the CDR3. Germline CDR1 SEHNR, CDR2 FQNEAQ (reference sequence). The CDR3 region is CASSPAGVSFNEQFF. In DNA form, the CDR3 reads TGTGCCAGCAGCCCGGCTGGGGTCTCCTTCAATGAGCAGTTCTTC.

The chain couples TRBV15 to TRBJ2-5, with 8 nucleotides matching TRBD2. The CDR3 is made up of 15 amino acids. Per the germline V gene, CDR1 is LNHNV and CDR2 is YYDKDF (reference sequence). The trim removed 0 bases at V and 6 bases at J, leaving 6 bases unmatched. The CDR3 protein is CATSRDLAGPKTQYF. CDR3 bases: TGTGCCACCAGCAGAGATCTAGCGGGCCCCAAGACCCAGTACTTC.

The J gene is TRBJ2-5, the V gene TRBV5-1; 9 nucleotides align to TRBD2. The assigned J gene may be wrong: the sequence end matches TRBJ2-7 better. CDR1 and CDR2 from the germline V gene are SGHRS and YFSETQ. The CDR3 covers 14 residues. DNA of the CDR3: TGCGCCAGCAGTGGCGGGAGGGCCGGCTACGAGCAGTACTTC. It yields the protein CASSGGRAGYEQYF.

The rearrangement uses TRBV27 and TRBJ2-2; 7 bases match TRBD1. This CDR3 region has 14 residues. Germline values: CDR1 MNHEY, CDR2 SMNVEV (reference sequence). Unmatched junction bases numbered 7, after V lost 6 bases and J lost 6 bases. The CDR3 reads CASRRQGVAGELFF. CDR3 DNA sequence: TGTGCCAGCAGACGACAGGGAGTCGCCGGGGAGCTGTTTTTT.

The chain combines TRBV2 with TRBJ1-4; possible D gene TRBD1, 5 bases. V was trimmed by 3 bases and J by 5 bases, leaving 10 bases between them. Germline CDR1 is SNHLY and CDR2 is FYNNEI. This CDR3 region has 14 residues. CDR3 protein: CASSDQGLNEKLFF. As DNA, the CDR3 is TGTGCCAGCAGTGATCAGGGTCTCAATGAAAAACTGTTTTTT.

The chain carries TRBV5-4 and TRBJ1-2; D is perhaps TRBD1 (6 bases). The CDR3 loop spans 14 amino acids. Germline lookup yields CDR1 SGHNT and CDR2 YYREEE (reference sequence). Trimming shortened V by 3 bases and J by 7 bases, and 16 bases separated the two germline ends. CDR3 loop: CASSSQGPFGGYTF. The CDR3 bases are TGTGCCAGCAGCTCTCAGGGGCCTTTTGGTGGCTACACCTTC.

The chain has TRBV18 and TRBJ2-5; a possible D gene is TRBD1 (5 bases). CDR1 is KGHSH and CDR2 is LQKENI in the germline V gene. The CDR3 consists of 13 residues. V lost 3 bases to trimming and J lost 5 bases, with 10 bases between them. CDR3 DNA sequence: TGTGCCAGCTCACCGAACTCAGGGGAGACCCAGTACTTC. It translates to CASSPNSGETQYF.

The rearrangement uses TRBV5-4 and TRBJ2-5; possible D gene TRBD2, 6 bases. Trimming pared 4 bases from V and 5 bases from J, leaving 18 bases between. The V gene's germline CDR1 is SGHNT and CDR2 YYREEE (reference sequence). The CDR3 runs to 15 residues. In nucleotides, the CDR3 is TGTGCCAGCAGCCAATATGCGGGACCGAGGGAGACCCAGTACTTC. It specifies CASSQYAGPRETQYF. Looking up the rest from reference TRBV5-4 and TRBJ2-5 gives the full variable domain: ETGVTQSPTHLIKTRGQQVTLRCSSQSGHNTVSWYQQALGQGPQFIFQYYREEENGRGNFPPRFSGLQFPNYSSELNVNALELDDSALYLCASSQYAGPRETQYFGPGTRLLVL.

DNA for the CDR3: TGTGCCAGCAGCTTGTGGTCAGCAGGGAACACTGAAGCTTTCTTT. Protein sequence: CASSLWSAGNTEAFF. The rearrangement joins TRBV5-8 to TRBJ1-1; D not resolved. Trimming cost V 1 base and J 1 base, with 11 bases left between them. There are 15 residues in the CDR3. The germline V gene has CDR1 SGHTS and CDR2 YDEGEE.

The V gene is TRBV25-1, the J gene TRBJ1-1; D gene unclear. The CDR3 covers 14 residues. V was cut by 5 bases and J by 0 bases, with 10 bases left in between. Germline V gene sequence: CDR1 MGHDK, CDR2 SYGVNS. CDR3 sequence reads: CASSMPGMNTEAFF. In DNA, the CDR3 is TGTGCCAGCAGTATGCCCGGGATGAACACTGAAGCTTTCTTT.

On this clone: Additional DNA sequences in this sample encode the identical CDR3. J is TRBJ2-7 and V is TRBV28; unclear D gene. CDR3 length: 13 residues. Germline V CDR1 and CDR2: MDHEN, SYDVKM. Deletions cut 2 bases from V and 2 bases from J, with 7 bases between. This chain's CDR3 is CASSLPGPYEQYF. DNA of the CDR3: TGTGCCAGCAGTTTACCGGGTCCCTACGAGCAGTACTTC.

This chain connects TRBV5-8 to TRBJ1-2; TRBD1 might be the D (5 bases). The V end lost 1 base, the J end lost 5 bases, and 12 bases lay between the germline ends. Germline-derived CDR1 and CDR2 are SGHTS and YDEGEE. This CDR3 contains 14 residues. The CDR3 bases are TGTGCCAGCAGCTTGCGCGGGGCAGGGTATGGCTACACCTTC. Protein product: CASSLRGAGYGYTF. Variable domain in full (rest from reference TRBV5-8 and TRBJ1-2): EAGVTQSPTHLIKTRGQQATLRCSPISGHTSVYWYQQALGLGLQFLLWYDEGEERNRGNFPPRFSGRQFPNYSSELNVNALELEDSALYLCASSLRGAGYGYTFGSGTRLTVV.

The chain recombines TRBV10-3 with TRBJ1-3; no definite D call. Germline V gene sequence: CDR1 ENHRY, CDR2 SYGVKD. Between the trimmed V and J ends, which lost 0 bases and 0 bases, there was a span of 15 bases. CDR3 length equals 18 residues. The CDR3 nucleotides read TGTGCCATCAGTGAGTCGATCCATCAGTTTACCTCTGGAAACACCATATATTTT. Translated: CAISESIHQFTSGNTIYF.

The chain has TRBV28 and TRBJ2-3; TRBD1 is a possible D gene (6 bases). This CDR3 is 15 amino acids long. Between the trimmed V and J ends, which lost 0 bases and 0 bases, there was a span of 7 bases. CDR1 and CDR2 (germline): MDHEN, SYDVKM. CDR3 coding DNA: TGTGCCAGCAGTTTATGGACAGGTAGCACAGATACGCAGTATTTT. Amino acid sequence: CASSLWTGSTDTQYF.

This clone was counted only a few times. The chain uses TRBV7-3 and TRBJ2-7, with TRBD2 matching 12 bases. The V and J ends lost 5 bases and 6 bases, in that order; junction bases with no gene match: 5. CDR1 is SGHTA, CDR2 FQGTGA, per germline. CDR3 length: 14 amino acids. CDR3 DNA: TGTGCCAGCAGCCAGACTAGCGGGAGCGGCGAGCAGTACTTC. It translates to CASSQTSGSGEQYF.

As DNA, the CDR3 is TGTGCCAGCAGCTTAGTCACGGTGAACACTGAAGCTTTCTTT. Translation gives CASSLVTVNTEAFF. V and J are TRBV11-1 and TRBJ1-1, with D uncertain. The CDR3 sequence is 14 residues long. CDR1 is SGHAT and CDR2 is FQDESV in the germline V gene (reference sequence). V was shortened by 1 base and J by 0 bases, with 6 bases between the two germline ends.

The V and J genes are TRBV28 and TRBJ2-7, with 11 positions matching TRBD1. The germline CDR1 and CDR2 sequences are MDHEN and SYDVKM. After removal of 4 bases from V and 6 bases from J, the junction contained 5 bases not matched to a gene. CDR3 length: 14 amino acids. The CDR3 region is CASSWTGGVAEQYF. Here the CDR3 DNA reads TGTGCCAGCAGTTGGACAGGGGGCGTTGCCGAGCAGTACTTC.

V gene TRBV18 combines with J gene TRBJ2-2; no reliable D call. The V end was cut by 5 bases, the J end by 7 bases, with 17 bases between. The CDR3 is 15 residues long. Germline lookup yields CDR1 KGHSH and CDR2 LQKENI. Here the CDR3 reads CASSIRAAADGELFF. The CDR3 DNA reads as TGTGCCAGCTCAATTCGGGCCGCGGCGGACGGGGAGCTGTTTTTT.

The V call is TRBV29-1, the J call TRBJ1-3; maybe TRBD1 (5 bases). Germline V CDR1 and CDR2: SQVTM, ANQGSEA. The V gene lost 5 bases and the J gene lost 4 bases, with 9 bases spanning the gap. The CDR3 is 12 amino acids. The CDR3 DNA is TGCAGCGTTACAAAGGGGGGAAACACCATATATTTT. Translated: CSVTKGGNTIYF.

CDR3 residues: CASSPGQGVRETQYF. The CDR3 DNA is TGTGCCAGCAGTCCGGGACAGGGGGTGAGAGAGACCCAGTACTTC. The chain has TRBV6-1 and TRBJ2-5; 11 bases are a match to TRBD1. V shed 5 bases and J 4 bases; nucleotides not matched to a gene: 6. The germline gives CDR1 MNHNS, CDR2 SASEGT. The CDR3 totals 15 residues.

The chain recombines TRBV7-2 with TRBJ2-7; D is undetermined. Germline assignment: CDR1 SGHTA and CDR2 FQGNSA. The CDR3 spans 12 residues. V was trimmed by 1 base and J by 6 bases, leaving 7 bases between them. The chain's CDR3 is CASSLDWAEQYF. CDR3 DNA: TGTGCCAGCAGCTTAGATTGGGCCGAGCAGTACTTC. The full variable domain, with the rest looked up from reference TRBV7-2 and TRBJ2-7, is GAGVSQSPSNKVTEKGKDVELRCDPISGHTALYWYRQSLGQGLEFLIYFQGNSAPDKSGLPSDRFSAERTGGSVSTLTIQRTQQEDSAVYLCASSLDWAEQYFGPGTRLTVT.

V gene TRBV6-1 combines with J gene TRBJ1-1, with TRBD1 as a possible D gene (5 bases). The germline V and J ends were trimmed by 5 bases and 0 bases, with 16 bases remaining between them. The CDR3 extends over 16 amino acids. The germline V gene has CDR1 MNHNS and CDR2 SASEGT. The CDR3 coding sequence is TGTGCCAGCAGTCAAGTCGGGGGAACGATGAACACTGAAGCTTTCTTT. Its translation: CASSQVGGTMNTEAFF.

This clone was recorded only once. CDR3 loop: CASSLGGYGQFF. As DNA, the CDR3 is TGTGCCAGCAGTTTAGGAGGGTATGGGCAGTTCTTC. This rearrangement joins TRBV28 to TRBJ2-1, with a tentative D call TRBD2 (6 bases). The V and J ends lost 2 bases and 12 bases respectively, with 11 bases between them. Looked up from germline, CDR1 is MDHEN and CDR2 is SYDVKM. There are 12 residues in the CDR3. Complete variable domain (other parts from reference TRBV28 and TRBJ2-1): DVKVTQSSRYLVKRTGEKVFLECVQDMDHENMFWYRQDPGLGLRLIYFSYDVKMKEKGDIPEGYSVSREKKERFSLILESASTNQTSMYLCASSLGGYGQFFGPGTRLTVL.

The chain couples TRBV5-1 to TRBJ1-2; D perhaps matches TRBD1 (6 bases). V gave up 2 bases and J gave up 0 bases, with 8 bases separating them. Germline CDR1 is SGHRS and CDR2 is YFSETQ. The CDR3 contains 14 residues. This CDR3 reads CASSFGTSNYGYTF. DNA of the CDR3: TGCGCCAGCAGCTTCGGGACATCTAACTATGGCTACACCTTC.

This clone was found once. This sequence joins TRBV11-2 and TRBJ2-5; 11 bases align to TRBD1. Germline V gives CDR1 SGHAT, CDR2 FQNNGV. This CDR3 has 14 amino acids. The V and J ends lost 5 bases and 4 bases, in that order; junction bases with no gene match: 3. The CDR3 protein is CASSPGTGGETQYF. The CDR3 bases are TGTGCCAGCAGCCCCGGGACAGGGGGAGAGACCCAGTACTTC.

The chain is built from TRBV19 and TRBJ1-3, with unresolved D. Per the germline V gene, CDR1 is LNHDA and CDR2 is SQIVND (reference sequence). V was pared by 4 bases and J by 3 bases, with 10 bases between. The CDR3 covers 14 residues. CDR3 in DNA: TGTGCCAGTAGTACTCGGACGGGTGGAAACACCATATATTTT. It codes for CASSTRTGGNTIYF.

The V gene is TRBV19, the J gene TRBJ1-5, with D tentatively TRBD1 (5 bases). Trimming left V 4 bases short and J 5 bases short, with 9 bases between. The CDR3 covers 13 residues. CDR1 is LNHDA and CDR2 is SQIVND in the germline V gene (reference sequence). The CDR3 sequence: CASSTAGDQPQHF. CDR3 DNA: TGTGCCAGTAGTACGGCGGGGGATCAGCCCCAGCATTTT.

This rearrangement joins TRBV7-9 to TRBJ1-1; D perhaps matches TRBD1 (5 bases). CDR3 length: 14 amino acids. CDR1 and CDR2 (germline): SEHNR, FQNEAQ (reference sequence). Trimming cost V 5 bases and J 2 bases, with 12 bases left between them. CDR3 DNA: TGTGCCAGCAGCCGCCGGGACGGTAACACTGAAGCTTTCTTT. This translates into CASSRRDGNTEAFF. Using reference TRBV7-9 and TRBJ1-1 for the parts outside the CDR3, the full variable domain is DTGVSQNPRHKITKRGQNVTFRCDPISEHNRLYWYRQTLGQGPEFLTYFQNEAQLEKSRLLSDRFSAERPKGSFSTLEIQRTEQGDSAMYLCASSRRDGNTEAFFGQGTRLTVV.

The rearrangement uses TRBV28 and TRBJ1-4; 9 bases are shared with TRBD1. CDR1 and CDR2 (germline): MDHEN, SYDVKM. CDR3 length: 16 residues. The junction had 10 bases not matched to a gene; V was cut back by 5 bases and J by 6 bases. The CDR3 loop is CASSPLQGAIDEKLFF. CDR3 bases: TGTGCCAGCAGTCCGTTACAGGGGGCGATTGATGAAAAACTGTTTTTT. Using reference TRBV28 and TRBJ1-4 for the parts outside the CDR3, the full variable domain is DVKVTQSSRYLVKRTGEKVFLECVQDMDHENMFWYRQDPGLGLRLIYFSYDVKMKEKGDIPEGYSVSREKKERFSLILESASTNQTSMYLCASSPLQGAIDEKLFFGSGTQLSVL.